This T cell receptor beta chain was found in a study of cytomegalovirus exposure and HLA in healthy donors. At the level of the study: A prior analysis found roughly 110 million unique TCR beta sequences from around 190 million T cells.

PCR employed 60 Vbeta and 13 Jbeta primers. In the authors' methods: Later analysis identified approximately 88 million unique TCR beta chains, roughly 11 million shared. Data came from immunoSEQ multiplex PCR; TCRdb stores just in-frame clones and leaves some out. V, J and clone size are taken as reported in that table, and D and trimming were inferred from the DNA itself. The table includes a few hundred thousand clones, approximately 70% detected once. This CDR3 has 15 residues. CDR1 SGDLS and CDR2 YYNGEE come from the germline V gene. Trimming removed 0 bases from V and 0 bases from J, with 9 bases in between.

Sequenced: PBMCs. The TCR sequence derives from a young woman in good health and CMV-seronegative. V is TRBV9 and J is TRBJ1-1; D is uncertain. The CDR3 sequence: CASSVDGRMNTEAFF. The DNA of the CDR3 is TGTGCCAGCAGCGTAGATGGGCGCATGAACACTGAAGCTTTCTTT.